This T cell receptor beta chain was retrieved from a study of T cells expressing NK-cell markers. CDR3 length: 16 amino acids. The germline V gene has CDR1 SGHTA and CDR2 FQGNSA. TCRdb derives one entry per CDR3 protein from the 5' RACE reads, leaving out DNA. Listed are 350,000 to 450,000 distinct CDR3 sequences; roughly 5.2% falls within the top ten. The receptor comes from a man aged 18 to 69 in good health. The material sequenced was blood T cells: a sorted CD56 or NKG2C T cell subset, CD4+ or CD8+ T cells, or bulk PBMC T cells (not recorded which). The chain combines TRBV7-2 with TRBJ2-3; without DNA, the TCRdb call of TRBD1 cannot be checked. The CDR3 here is CASSLAPGGTTDTQYF.